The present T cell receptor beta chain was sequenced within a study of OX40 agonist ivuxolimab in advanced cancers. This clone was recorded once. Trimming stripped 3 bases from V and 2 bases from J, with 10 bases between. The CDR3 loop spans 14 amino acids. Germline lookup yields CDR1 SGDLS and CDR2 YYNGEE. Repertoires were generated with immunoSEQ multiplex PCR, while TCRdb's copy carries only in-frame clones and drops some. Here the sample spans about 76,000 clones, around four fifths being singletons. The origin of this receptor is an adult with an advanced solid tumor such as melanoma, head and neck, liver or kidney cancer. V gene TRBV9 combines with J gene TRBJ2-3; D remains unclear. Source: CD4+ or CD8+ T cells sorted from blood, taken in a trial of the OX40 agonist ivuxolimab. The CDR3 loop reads CASSADLFTDTQYF. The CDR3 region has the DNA TGTGCCAGCAGCGCGGATCTATTCACAGATACGCAGTATTTT.